These 10 T cell receptor beta chains came from one sample sequenced in a study of radiation and T cells in renal cell carcinoma (dated by TCRdb to about 2020). What this sample's time point label stands for: blood 4 weeks post-SBRT, at nephrectomy. The meaning of the sample's treatment or condition label: 15 Gy SBRT to primary tumor, nephrectomy 4 weeks later. Libraries were prepared through the immunoSEQ multiplex PCR assay. TCRdb carries this immuneACCESS record with in-frame sequences only. Its versions omit some clonotypes, under half of them owing to an unresolved V gene in the studies checked, with the rest unexplained. The sample table shows under 100,000 clones, and approximately 86% are seen once. The ten largest clonotypes hold more than 9% of the sample. The source material was blood, sampled from a patient whose treatment included radiotherapy and nephrectomy. These receptors originate from a man in his forties or fifties with renal cell carcinoma.

This rearrangement joins TRBV6-6 to TRBJ2-5; possibly TRBD2 for D (5 bases). V shed 4 bases and J shed 5 bases, with 5 bases lying between them. The CDR3 is 11 residues long. Germline V gives CDR1 MNHNY, CDR2 SVGAGI (reference sequence). CDR3 amino acids: CASSSGETQYF. DNA for the CDR3: TGTGCCAGCAGTTCGGGGGAGACCCAGTACTTC.

The chain has TRBV19 and TRBJ1-5; D call uncertain. This CDR3 has 16 amino acids. Trimming left V 5 bases short and J 0 bases short, with 14 bases between. The germline V gene has CDR1 LNHDA and CDR2 SQIVND (reference sequence). The CDR3: CASSPGRYYSNQPQHF. The CDR3 DNA reads as TGTGCCAGTAGTCCCGGTCGATACTATAGCAATCAGCCCCAGCATTTT.

V usage is TRBV30 and J usage is TRBJ2-3, with 10 nucleotides matching TRBD2. Germline V gene sequence: CDR1 GTSNPN, CDR2 SVGIG (reference sequence). This CDR3 comprises 18 residues. V dropped 1 base and J dropped 1; count of bases not matched to a gene: 11. The CDR3 DNA follows: TGTGCCTGGAGTGGGCCTCTGGGACTAGCGTCTGGCACAGATACGCAGTATTTT. Amino acid sequence: CAWSGPLGLASGTDTQYF. The full variable domain, completed using reference TRBV30 and TRBJ2-3, is SQTIHQWPATLVQPVGSPLSLECTVEGTSNPNLYWYRQAAGRGLQLLFYSVGIGQISSEVPQNLSASRPQDRQFILSSKKLLLSDSGFYLCAWSGPLGLASGTDTQYFGPGTRLTVL.

The chain combines TRBV9 with TRBJ2-1; 7 bases map to TRBD1. The CDR3 is 16 residues long. The trim removed 0 bases at V and 3 bases at J, leaving 6 bases unmatched. The V gene's germline CDR1 is SGDLS and CDR2 YYNGEE. The CDR3 is CASSVETGAGYNEQFF. The DNA of the CDR3 is TGTGCCAGCAGCGTAGAAACAGGGGCCGGCTACAATGAGCAGTTCTTC.

V is TRBV6-5 and J is TRBJ1-2, with unresolved D. Trimming removed 10 bases from V and 0 bases from J, with 6 bases in between. Germline V gene data show CDR1 as MNHEY and CDR2 as SVGAGI. This CDR3 has 11 residues. Here the CDR3 DNA reads TGTGCCACACACTCTAACTATGGCTACACCTTC. Translating it yields CATHSNYGYTF.

The chain carries TRBV5-1 and TRBJ2-1, with TRBD2 matching 9 bases. V shed 3 bases and J 3 bases; nucleotides not matched to a gene: 7. Germline V gene sequence: CDR1 SGHRS, CDR2 YFSETQ. CDR3 length: 16 residues. The CDR3 DNA is TGCGCCAGCAGCTCCCGACTAGCGGTGATCTACAATGAGCAGTTCTTC. This encodes CASSSRLAVIYNEQFF.

V is TRBV10-3 and J is TRBJ2-1; the match to TRBD2 covers 7 bases. The germline CDR1 and CDR2 sequences are ENHRY and SYGVKD. Trimming took 2 bases from V and 12 from J; bases not matched to a gene: 10. The CDR3 extends over 14 amino acids. Here the CDR3 DNA reads TGTGCCATCAGTGAGAGCACACAGCGGGATCGGCAGTTCTTC. Protein: CAISESTQRDRQFF.

The chain combines TRBV4-3 with TRBJ1-3; D possibly corresponds to TRBD1 (6 bases). V was pared by 3 bases and J by 0 bases, with 9 bases between. This CDR3 is 15 amino acids long. Germline values: CDR1 LGHNA, CDR2 YSLEER. The CDR3 DNA reads TGCGCCAGCAGCCAGCGGACAGTCTCTGGAAACACCATATATTTT. It is translated as CASSQRTVSGNTIYF.

CDR3 sequence (DNA): TGTGCCAGCAGTCCACAGGGGGGTAGCAATCAGCCCCAGCATTTT. Translated: CASSPQGGSNQPQHF. This rearrangement joins TRBV6-6 to TRBJ1-5; 8 bases agree with TRBD1. After removal of 5 bases from V and 0 bases from J, the junction contained 3 bases not matched to a gene. Per germline, CDR1 MNHNY and CDR2 SVGAGI (reference sequence). The CDR3 covers 15 residues.

V and J are TRBV2 and TRBJ1-3; D gene unclear. The CDR3 spans 17 residues. The V gene lost 3 bases and the J gene lost 2 bases, with 17 bases spanning the gap. The germline V gene has CDR1 SNHLY and CDR2 FYNNEI. The CDR3 is CASSEFRSQVAGNTIYF. The DNA of the CDR3 is TGTGCCAGCAGTGAGTTTAGGTCGCAGGTGGCTGGAAACACCATATATTTT.